Listed below are T cell receptor beta chains from one sample, sequenced in a study of shared clonotypes between healthy human individuals. Clones were read by immunoSEQ multiplex PCR, and TCRdb kept only the in-frame ones, dropping some. Among about 2.4 million clones listed, under 95% were seen once. The sequenced sample consisted of naive CD4+ T cells from PBMCs. The receptor source for this set is a man younger than 35 in good health. Some clones in this sample may be carry-over from other donors' samples. Both conserved end residues are part of each CDR3. D genes are given only for firm matches. Clone size is stated in some rows and not others, as once, few, many or a class when expanded.

-	TRBD2	TRBV7-2	TRBJ2-7	TGTGCCAGCAGCTTAGAAGCGGGAGGGGTCTACGAGCAGTACTTC	CASSLEAGGVYEQYF
-	-	TRBV2	TRBJ2-4	TGTGCCAGCAGTGAGGTAAAGACCAAAAACATTCAGTACTTC	CASSEVKTKNIQYF
-	TRBD1	TRBV10-2	TRBJ2-5	TGCGCCACGCGACAGGGCGAGGAGACCCAGTACTTC	CATRQGEETQYF
once	-	TRBV6-5	TRBJ1-2	TGTGCCAGCACCAACGGGGGCCCCCGTGGCTACACCTTC	CASTNGGPRGYTF
-	TRBD1	TRBV7-2	TRBJ1-2	TGTGCCAGCAGCTCCCAATTCAACAGGGGGCAAGATGGCTACACCTTC	CASSSQFNRGQDGYTF
-	-	TRBV6-6	TRBJ2-1	TGTGCCAGCACAGGGAGTCTGGCCGGTGAGCAGTTCTTC	CASTGSLAGEQFF
-	-	TRBV6-5	TRBJ2-5	TGTGCCAGCAGGTCACGAGGTGGAGCGGAGACCCAGTACTTC	CASRSRGGAETQYF
-	-	TRBV11-3	TRBJ1-6	TGTGCCAGCAGCTTATCACCGGGATCACCCCTCCACTTT	CASSLSPGSPLHF
-	-	TRBV18	TRBJ2-2	TGTGCCAGCTTGAGGGACCGAAACACCGGGGAGCTGTTTTTT	CASLRDRNTGELFF
once	TRBD1	TRBV28	TRBJ1-5	TGTGCCAGCAGCCCTCGGGGACAGGGGGTTCAGCCCCAGCATTTT	CASSPRGQGVQPQHF